Each of the 7 T cell receptor beta chains below was sequenced from the same sample in a study of technical replicates of blood from a handful of donors. The method was immunoSEQ multiplex PCR; TCRdb's version includes in-frame clones alone and lacks a portion of them. In the table there are roughly 59,000 clones, approximately 86% of which are singletons. The sequenced sample consisted of PBMCs. The receptors stem from a human donor in good health. Some clones in this sample may be carry-over from other donors' samples.

This chain links TRBV5-1 with TRBJ2-7, with no clear D. Trimming took off 3 bases at V and 2 bases at J, with 18 bases between the two ends. CDR3 length: 16 residues. Germline V gene data show CDR1 as SGHRS and CDR2 as YFSETQ. The CDR3 reads CASSSRLKRTTYEQYF. The CDR3 DNA reads as TGCGCCAGCAGCTCGAGGTTAAAGCGAACGACCTACGAGCAGTACTTC.

This clone was observed a few times. The chain carries TRBV19 and TRBJ1-1; 8 bases map to TRBD1. The germline V gene encodes CDR1 LNHDA and CDR2 SQIVND (reference sequence). This CDR3 spans 11 amino acids. V was pared by 11 bases and J by 4 bases, with 3 bases of the junction left unmatched. The CDR3 sequence is CAADRGTEAFF. CDR3 nucleotide sequence: TGTGCCGCTGACAGGGGCACTGAAGCTTTCTTT. The full variable domain, rest sourced from reference TRBV19 and TRBJ1-1, is DGGITQSPKYLFRKEGQNVTLSCEQNLNHDAMYWYRQDPGQGLRLIYYSQIVNDFQKGDIAEGYSVSREKKESFPLTVTSAQKNPTAFYLCAADRGTEAFFGQGTRLTVV.

The chain carries TRBV5-1 and TRBJ2-1; no firm D call. The length of the CDR3 is 12 residues. The V gene's germline CDR1 is SGHRS and CDR2 YFSETQ. With 0 bases removed from V and 9 bases from J, the gap between germline ends came to 7 bases. CDR3 sequence reads: CASSLERGEQFF. The CDR3 DNA reads as TGCGCCAGCAGCTTGGAAAGAGGTGAGCAGTTCTTC.

The chain couples TRBV6-1 to TRBJ1-2; 8 positions agree with TRBD1. The CDR3 contains 15 residues. Germline V gene lookup returns CDR1 MNHNS and CDR2 SASEGT. Trimming took 7 bases from V and 4 from J; bases not matched to a gene: 11. As DNA, the CDR3 is TGTGCCAGCAAGGATGACAGGGGAGGCTTCTATGGCTACACCTTC. Translated: CASKDDRGGFYGYTF.

J is TRBJ1-2 and V is TRBV9; D is unclear. V lost 3 bases and J 7 bases, leaving 16 bases between the germline ends. This CDR3 comprises 14 residues. The germline gives CDR1 SGDLS, CDR2 YYNGEE. This CDR3 is CASSADITPFGYTF. Here the CDR3 DNA reads TGTGCCAGCAGCGCCGACATAACCCCGTTTGGCTACACCTTC.

The genes are TRBV29-1 and TRBJ1-2; 9 positions agree with TRBD1. V shed 6 bases, J shed 2 bases, and the junction held 4 bases outside the gene matches. This CDR3 has 13 residues. Germline CDR1 and CDR2: SQVTM and ANQGSEA. The CDR3: CSVNRGPNYGYTF. As DNA, the CDR3 is TGCAGCGTGAACAGGGGGCCCAACTATGGCTACACCTTC. Together with reference TRBV29-1 and TRBJ1-2, the CDR3 gives the full variable domain: SAVISQKPSRDICQRGTSLTIQCQVDSQVTMMFWYRQQPGQSLTLIATANQGSEATYESGFVIDKFPISRPNLTFSTLTVSNMSPEDSSIYLCSVNRGPNYGYTFGSGTRLTVV.

The chain uses TRBV11-2 and TRBJ2-3; D is unclear. The CDR3 extends over 14 amino acids. Per germline, CDR1 SGHAT and CDR2 FQNNGV. Trimming removed 7 bases at V and 7 bases at J, with 18 bases between. CDR3 DNA sequence: TGTGCCAGCACCCCCTCTCTAGTCCGAAATACGCAGTATTTT. The encoded protein is CASTPSLVRNTQYF. The variable domain in full, completed from reference TRBV11-2 and TRBJ2-3, reads EAGVAQSPRYKIIEKRQSVAFWCNPISGHATLYWYQQILGQGPKLLIQFQNNGVVDDSQLPKDRFSAERLKGVDSTLKIQPAKLEDSAVYLCASTPSLVRNTQYFGPGTRLTVL.